This T cell receptor beta chain was sequenced in a study of cytomegalovirus exposure and HLA in healthy donors. These donors counted as nominally healthy when sampled, but unrecorded immune exposures were likely. This CDR3 region has 15 residues. Looked up from germline, CDR1 is SEHNR and CDR2 is FQNEAQ (reference sequence). V gave up 4 bases and J gave up 7 bases; unmatched junction bases: 6. PCR employed 60 Vbeta and 13 Jbeta primers. Libraries were prepared by immunoSEQ multiplex PCR; TCRdb keeps only in-frame clonotypes and omits some of them. The sample shows about 150,000 clones, about four fifths of them seen only once. This clone was observed a single time.

The TCR was taken from a woman aged 40 to 55 in good health and CMV-seropositive. The sample comprised PBMCs. The chain combines TRBV7-9 with TRBJ2-1; 11 nucleotides align to TRBD1. CDR3 residues: CASSSGQGERNEQFF. The CDR3 DNA follows: TGTGCCAGCAGCTCGGGACAGGGGGAGAGGAATGAGCAGTTCTTC.